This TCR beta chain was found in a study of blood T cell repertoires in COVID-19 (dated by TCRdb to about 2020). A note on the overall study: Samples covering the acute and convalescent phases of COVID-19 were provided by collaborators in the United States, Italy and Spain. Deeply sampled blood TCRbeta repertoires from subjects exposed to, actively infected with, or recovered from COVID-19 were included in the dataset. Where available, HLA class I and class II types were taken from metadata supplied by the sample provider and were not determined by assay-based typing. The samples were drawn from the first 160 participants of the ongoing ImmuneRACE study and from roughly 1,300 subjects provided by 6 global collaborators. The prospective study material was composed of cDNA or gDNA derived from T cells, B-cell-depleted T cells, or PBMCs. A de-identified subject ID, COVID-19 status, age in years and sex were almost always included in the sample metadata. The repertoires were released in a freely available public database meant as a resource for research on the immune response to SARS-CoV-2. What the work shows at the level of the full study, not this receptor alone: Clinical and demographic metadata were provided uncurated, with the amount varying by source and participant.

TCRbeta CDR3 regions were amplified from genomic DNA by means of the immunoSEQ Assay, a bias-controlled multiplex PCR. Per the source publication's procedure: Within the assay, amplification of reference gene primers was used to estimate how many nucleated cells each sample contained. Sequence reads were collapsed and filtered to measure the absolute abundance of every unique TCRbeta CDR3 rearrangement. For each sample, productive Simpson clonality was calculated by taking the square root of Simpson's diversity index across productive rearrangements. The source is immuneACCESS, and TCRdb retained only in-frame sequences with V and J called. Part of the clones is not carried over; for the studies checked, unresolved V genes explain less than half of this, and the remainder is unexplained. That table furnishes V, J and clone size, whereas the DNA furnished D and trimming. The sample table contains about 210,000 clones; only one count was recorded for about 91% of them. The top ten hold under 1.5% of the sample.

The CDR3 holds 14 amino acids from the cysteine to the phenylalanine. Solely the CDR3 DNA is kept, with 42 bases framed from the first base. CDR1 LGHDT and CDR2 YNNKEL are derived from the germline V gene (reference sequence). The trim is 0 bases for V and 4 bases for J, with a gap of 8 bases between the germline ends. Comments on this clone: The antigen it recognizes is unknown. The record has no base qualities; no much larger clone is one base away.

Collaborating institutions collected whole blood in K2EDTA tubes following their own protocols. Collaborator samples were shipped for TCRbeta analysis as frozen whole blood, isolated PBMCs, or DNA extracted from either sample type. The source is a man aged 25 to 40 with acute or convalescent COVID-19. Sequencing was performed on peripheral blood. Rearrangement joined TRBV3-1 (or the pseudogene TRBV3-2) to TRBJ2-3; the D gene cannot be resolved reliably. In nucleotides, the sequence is TGTGCCAGCAGCCAAGACTCCTTTGCAGATACGCAGTATTTT. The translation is CASSQDSFADTQYF.